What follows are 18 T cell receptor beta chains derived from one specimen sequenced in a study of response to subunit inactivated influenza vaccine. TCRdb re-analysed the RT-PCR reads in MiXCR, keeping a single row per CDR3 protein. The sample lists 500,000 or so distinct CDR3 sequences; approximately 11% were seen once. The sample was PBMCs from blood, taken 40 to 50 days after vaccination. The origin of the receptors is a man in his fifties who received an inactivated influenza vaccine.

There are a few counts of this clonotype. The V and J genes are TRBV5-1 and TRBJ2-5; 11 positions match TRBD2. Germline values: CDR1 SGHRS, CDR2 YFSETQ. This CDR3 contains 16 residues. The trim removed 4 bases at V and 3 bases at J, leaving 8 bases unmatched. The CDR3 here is CASSPGGSGREETQYF. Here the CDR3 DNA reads TGCGCCAGCAGCCCCGGTGGTAGCGGGAGGGAAGAGACCCAGTACTTC.

CDR3 nucleotides: TGTGCCAGCAGTTACGGGGAGATCGCCACTGAAGCTTTCTTT. Translating gives CASSYGEIATEAFF. The V call is TRBV6-5, the J call TRBJ1-1; D is unclear. Trimming shortened V by 2 bases and J by 4 bases, and 11 bases separated the two germline ends. Germline assignment: CDR1 MNHEY and CDR2 SVGAGI. The CDR3 spans 14 residues.

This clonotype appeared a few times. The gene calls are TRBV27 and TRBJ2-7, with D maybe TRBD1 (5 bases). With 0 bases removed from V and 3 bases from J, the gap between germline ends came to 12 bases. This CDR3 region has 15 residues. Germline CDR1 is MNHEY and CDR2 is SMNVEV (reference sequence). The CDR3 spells CASSLSYETVYEQYF. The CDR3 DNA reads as TGTGCCAGCAGTTTATCGTATGAGACAGTCTACGAGCAGTACTTC.

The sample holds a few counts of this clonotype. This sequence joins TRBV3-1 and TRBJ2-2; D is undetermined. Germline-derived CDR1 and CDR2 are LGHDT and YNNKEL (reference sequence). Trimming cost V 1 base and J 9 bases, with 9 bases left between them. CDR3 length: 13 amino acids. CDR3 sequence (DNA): TGTGCCAGCAGCCAAGGCCCGATATGGGAGCTGTTTTTT. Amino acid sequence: CASSQGPIWELFF.

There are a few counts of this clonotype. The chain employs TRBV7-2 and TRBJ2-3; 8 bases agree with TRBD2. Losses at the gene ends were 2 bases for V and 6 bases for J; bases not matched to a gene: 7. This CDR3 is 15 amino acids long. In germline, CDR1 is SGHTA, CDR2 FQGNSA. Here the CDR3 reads CASSLWREDGDTQYF. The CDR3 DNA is TGTGCCAGCAGCTTATGGCGGGAGGATGGGGATACGCAGTATTTT. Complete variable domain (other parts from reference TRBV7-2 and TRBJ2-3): GAGVSQSPSNKVTEKGKDVELRCDPISGHTALYWYRQSLGQGLEFLIYFQGNSAPDKSGLPSDRFSAERTGGSVSTLTIQRTQQEDSAVYLCASSLWREDGDTQYFGPGTRLTVL.

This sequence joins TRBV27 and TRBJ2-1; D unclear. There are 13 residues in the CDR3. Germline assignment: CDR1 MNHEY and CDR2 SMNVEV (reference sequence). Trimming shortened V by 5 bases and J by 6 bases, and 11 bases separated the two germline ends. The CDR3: CASSLLQRNEQFF. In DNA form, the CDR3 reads TGTGCCAGCAGTCTGTTACAGCGCAATGAGCAGTTCTTC.

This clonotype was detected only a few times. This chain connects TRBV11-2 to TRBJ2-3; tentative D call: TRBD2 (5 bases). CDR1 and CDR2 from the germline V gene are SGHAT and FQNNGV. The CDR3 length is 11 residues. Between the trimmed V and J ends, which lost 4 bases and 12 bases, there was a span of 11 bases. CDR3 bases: TGTGCCAGCAGCTCCGGGGAAGCTCAGTATTTT. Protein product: CASSSGEAQYF. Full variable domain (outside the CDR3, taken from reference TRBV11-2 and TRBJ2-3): EAGVAQSPRYKIIEKRQSVAFWCNPISGHATLYWYQQILGQGPKLLIQFQNNGVVDDSQLPKDRFSAERLKGVDSTLKIQPAKLEDSAVYLCASSSGEAQYFGPGTRLTVL.

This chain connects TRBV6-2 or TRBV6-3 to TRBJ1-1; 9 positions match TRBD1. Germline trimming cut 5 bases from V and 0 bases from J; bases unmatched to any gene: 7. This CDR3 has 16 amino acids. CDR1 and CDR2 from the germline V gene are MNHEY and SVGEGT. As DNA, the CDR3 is TGTGCCAGCAGTCGGAGGGACAGGGTGATGAACACTGAAGCTTTCTTT. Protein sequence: CASSRRDRVMNTEAFF.

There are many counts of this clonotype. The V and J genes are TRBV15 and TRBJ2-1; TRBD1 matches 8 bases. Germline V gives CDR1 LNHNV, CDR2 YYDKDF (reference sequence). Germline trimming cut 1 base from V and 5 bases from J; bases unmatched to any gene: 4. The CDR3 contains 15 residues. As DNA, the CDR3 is TGTGCCACCAGCAGAGGACAGGGGACAGACAATGAGCAGTTCTTC. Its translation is CATSRGQGTDNEQFF.

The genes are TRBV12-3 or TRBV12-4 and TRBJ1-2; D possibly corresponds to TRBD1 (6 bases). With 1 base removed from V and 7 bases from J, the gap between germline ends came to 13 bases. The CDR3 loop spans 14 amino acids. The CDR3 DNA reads TGTGCCAGCAGTTTAGGGACAGTTTGGCGTGGCTACACCTTC. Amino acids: CASSLGTVWRGYTF.

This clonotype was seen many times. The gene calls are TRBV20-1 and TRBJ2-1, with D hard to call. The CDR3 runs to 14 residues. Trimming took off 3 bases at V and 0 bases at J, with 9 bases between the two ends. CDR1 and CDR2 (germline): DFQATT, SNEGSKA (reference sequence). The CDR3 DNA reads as TGCAGTGCTAGTTGGGCGAGCTCCTACAATGAGCAGTTCTTC. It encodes CSASWASSYNEQFF.

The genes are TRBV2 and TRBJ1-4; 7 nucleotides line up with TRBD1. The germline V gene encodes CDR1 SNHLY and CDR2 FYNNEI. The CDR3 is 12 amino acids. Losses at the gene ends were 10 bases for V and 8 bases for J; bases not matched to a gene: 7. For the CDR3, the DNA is TGTGCCATCGGGACAGAGTACGAAAAACTGTTTTTT. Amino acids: CAIGTEYEKLFF.

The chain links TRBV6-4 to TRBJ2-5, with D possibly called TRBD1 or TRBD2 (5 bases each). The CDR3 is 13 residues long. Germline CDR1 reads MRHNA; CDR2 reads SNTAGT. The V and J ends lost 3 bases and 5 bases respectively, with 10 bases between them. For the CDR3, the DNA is TGTGCCAGCAGTGAAACGGGGCGGGAGACCCAGTACTTC. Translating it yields CASSETGRETQYF.

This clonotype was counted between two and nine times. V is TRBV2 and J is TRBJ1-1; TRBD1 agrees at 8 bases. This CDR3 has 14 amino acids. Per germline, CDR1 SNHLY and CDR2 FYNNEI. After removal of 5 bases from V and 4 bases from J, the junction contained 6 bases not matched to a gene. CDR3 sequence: CASSPGGRGTEAFF. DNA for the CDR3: TGTGCCAGCAGTCCAGGGGGCAGGGGCACTGAAGCTTTCTTT.

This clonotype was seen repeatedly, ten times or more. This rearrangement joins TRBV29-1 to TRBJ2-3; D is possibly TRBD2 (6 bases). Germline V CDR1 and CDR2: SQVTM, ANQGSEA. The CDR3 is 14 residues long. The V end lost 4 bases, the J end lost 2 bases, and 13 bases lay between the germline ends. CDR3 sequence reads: CSVAGVVLTDTQYF. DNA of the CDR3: TGCAGCGTTGCGGGAGTGGTTCTCACAGATACGCAGTATTTT.

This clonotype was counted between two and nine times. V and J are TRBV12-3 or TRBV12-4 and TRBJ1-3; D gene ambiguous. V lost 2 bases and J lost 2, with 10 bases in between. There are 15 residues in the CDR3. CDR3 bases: TGTGCCAGCAGTTTAATTGAGAGCGCTGGAAACACCATATATTTT. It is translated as CASSLIESAGNTIYF.

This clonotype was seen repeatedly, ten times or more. The CDR3 reads CASSLALAAGDEQFF. The DNA for the CDR3 is TGCGCCAGCAGCTTGGCCCTAGCGGCTGGCGATGAGCAGTTCTTC. V and J are TRBV5-1 and TRBJ2-1; 7 bases are a match to TRBD2. Germline V CDR1 and CDR2: SGHRS, YFSETQ. There are 15 residues in the CDR3. J was trimmed by 8 bases and V by 0 bases; bases with no gene match: 8.

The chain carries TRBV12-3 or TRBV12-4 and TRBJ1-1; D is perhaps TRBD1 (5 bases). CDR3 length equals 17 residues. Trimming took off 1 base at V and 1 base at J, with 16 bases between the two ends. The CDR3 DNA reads TGTGCCAGCAGTTTAGGGCTGTGGGGGGGACGGAACACTGAAGCTTTCTTT. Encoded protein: CASSLGLWGGRNTEAFF.